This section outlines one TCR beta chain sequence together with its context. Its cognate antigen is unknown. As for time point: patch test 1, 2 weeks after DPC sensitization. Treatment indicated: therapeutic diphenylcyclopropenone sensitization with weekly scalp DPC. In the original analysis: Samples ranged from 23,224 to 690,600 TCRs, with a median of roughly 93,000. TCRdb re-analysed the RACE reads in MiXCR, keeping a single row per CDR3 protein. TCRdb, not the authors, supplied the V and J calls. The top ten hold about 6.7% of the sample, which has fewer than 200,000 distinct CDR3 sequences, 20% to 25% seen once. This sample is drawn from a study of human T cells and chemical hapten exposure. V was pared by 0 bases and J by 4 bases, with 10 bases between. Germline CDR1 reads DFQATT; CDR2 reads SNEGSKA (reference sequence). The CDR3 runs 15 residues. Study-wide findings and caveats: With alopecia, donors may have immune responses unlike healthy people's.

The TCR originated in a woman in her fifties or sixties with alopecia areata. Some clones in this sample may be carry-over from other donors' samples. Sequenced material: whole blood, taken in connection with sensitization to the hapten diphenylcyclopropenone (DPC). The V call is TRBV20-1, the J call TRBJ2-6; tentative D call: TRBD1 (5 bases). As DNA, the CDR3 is TGCAGTGCTAGAGATTTGCGGACAGGGGCCAACGTCCTGACTTTC. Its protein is CSARDLRTGANVLTF.